This TCR beta chain came from a study of identical twins. General study points: Possibly, invariant MAIT and iNKT cells partly confounded zero-insertion analyses.

V was shortened by 7 bases and J by 7 bases, with 20 bases between the two germline ends. This CDR3 contains 13 residues. CDR1 is SQVTM, CDR2 ANQGSEA, per germline. In the case of this clonotype: Its antigen is as yet unknown.

TCRdb used MiXCR to reprocess the 5' RACE reads, holding one entry per CDR3 protein. The sample shows a few hundred thousand distinct CDR3 sequences, approximately 8.8% of them seen only once. The chain links TRBV29-1 to TRBJ2-7, with D perhaps TRBD2 (6 bases). Sequenced sample: naive T cells sorted from blood. This sequence was found in a woman aged 45-65 years in good health. The CDR3: CSAQPGGTGEQYF. In nucleotides, the CDR3 is TGCAGCGCACAGCCGGGCGGGACGGGTGAGCAGTACTTC.